The entry below describes one TCR beta chain. TCR beta CDR3 region amplification was performed from RNA transcripts. The primer set for the first-round RT-PCR of the TCR CDR3 was HTBI. Each CDR3 protein gets one entry after TCRdb re-called the multiplex PCR reads with MiXCR. The data hold 550,000 to 700,000 distinct CDR3 sequences, with about half observed a single time. The data originate from a study of T cells in Graves' hyperthyroidism and ophthalmopathy. This CDR3 has 14 amino acids. Germline assignment: CDR1 SSHAT and CDR2 FNYEAQ (reference sequence). The sequenced sample consisted of peripheral blood or thyroid tissue (not recorded which). The sequence was collected from an adult woman with Graves' disease, either hyperthyroidism or ophthalmopathy (not recorded which). V is TRBV7-7 and J is TRBJ1-5, with no clear D. CDR3 DNA sequence: TGTGCTAGAGATTTCCCCGTAGGGAATCAGCCCCAGCATTTT. Its translation: CARDFPVGNQPQHF.